Sequencing of this T cell receptor (beta chain) was carried out in a study of blood T cell repertoires in COVID-19. Across the whole study: The analysed material was cDNA or gDNA that came from T cells, B-cell-depleted T cells, or PBMCs.

In terms of age and location, participants ranged from roughly 18 to 90 years and lived in about two dozen US areas. The authors' processing: Amplification from reference gene primers served as the basis for estimated nucleated cell counts. Sequencing was performed with immunoSEQ multiplex PCR; in TCRdb, only in-frame clones are kept and a portion is missing. V, J and clone size are those of that table, while D and trimming were read from the DNA. The sample records around 300,000 clones, 75% to 90% being singletons. Trimming took off 1 base at V and 6 bases at J, with 11 bases between the two ends. This CDR3 comprises 15 residues. Per germline, CDR1 SGHRS and CDR2 YFSETQ.

The V gene is TRBV5-1, the J gene TRBJ1-6; TRBD1 might be the D (5 bases). The material sequenced was PBMCs or T cells enriched from blood (not recorded which). This TCR was recovered from a young woman who had recovered from COVID-19. CDR3 protein: CASSLMEGTNSPLHF. The CDR3, as DNA: TGCGCCAGCAGCTTGATGGAGGGGACTAATTCACCCCTCCACTTT. The full variable domain, completed using reference TRBV5-1 and TRBJ1-6, is KAGVTQTPRYLIKTRGQQVTLSCSPISGHRSVSWYQQTPGQGLQFLFEYFSETQRNKGNFPGRFSGRQFSNSRSEMNVSTLELGDSALYLCASSLMEGTNSPLHFGNGTRLTVT.